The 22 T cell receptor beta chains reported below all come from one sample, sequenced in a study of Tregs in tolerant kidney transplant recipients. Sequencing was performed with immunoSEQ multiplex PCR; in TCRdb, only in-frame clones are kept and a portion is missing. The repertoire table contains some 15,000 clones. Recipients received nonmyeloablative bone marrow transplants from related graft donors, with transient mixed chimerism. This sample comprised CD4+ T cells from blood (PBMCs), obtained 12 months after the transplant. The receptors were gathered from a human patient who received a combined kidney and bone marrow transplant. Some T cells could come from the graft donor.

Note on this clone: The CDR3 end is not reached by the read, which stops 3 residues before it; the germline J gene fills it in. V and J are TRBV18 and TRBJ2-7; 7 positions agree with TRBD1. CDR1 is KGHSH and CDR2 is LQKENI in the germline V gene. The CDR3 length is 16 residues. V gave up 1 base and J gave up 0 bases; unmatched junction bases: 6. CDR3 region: CASSPRFGDSSYEQYF. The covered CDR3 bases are TGTGCCAGCTCACCACGATTTGGGGACAGCTCCTACGAG.

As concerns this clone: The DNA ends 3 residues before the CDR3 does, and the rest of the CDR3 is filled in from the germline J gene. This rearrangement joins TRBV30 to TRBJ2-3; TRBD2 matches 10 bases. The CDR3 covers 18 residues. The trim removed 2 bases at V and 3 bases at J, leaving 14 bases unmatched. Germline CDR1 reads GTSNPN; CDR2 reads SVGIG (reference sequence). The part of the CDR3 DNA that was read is TGTGCCTGGAGTTACCCGGGACTAGCGATCCCGGGGACAGATACG. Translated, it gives CAWSYPGLAIPGTDT. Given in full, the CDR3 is CAWSYPGLAIPGTDTQYF.

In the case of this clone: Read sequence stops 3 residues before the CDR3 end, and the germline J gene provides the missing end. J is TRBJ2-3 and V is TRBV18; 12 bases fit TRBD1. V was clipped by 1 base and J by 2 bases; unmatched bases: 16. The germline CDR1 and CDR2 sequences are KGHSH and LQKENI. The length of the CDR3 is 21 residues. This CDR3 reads CASSPRRGQGASAPSTDTQYF. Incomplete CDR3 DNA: TGTGCCAGCTCACCACGCAGGGGACAGGGGGCGTCCGCACCCTCCACAGATACG.

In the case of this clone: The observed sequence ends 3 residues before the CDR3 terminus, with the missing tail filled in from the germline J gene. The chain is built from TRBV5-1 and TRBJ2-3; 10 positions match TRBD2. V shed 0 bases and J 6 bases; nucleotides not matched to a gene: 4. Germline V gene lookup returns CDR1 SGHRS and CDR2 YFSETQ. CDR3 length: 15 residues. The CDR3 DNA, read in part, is TGCGCCAGCAGCTTGGAGGGAGCGGGAGGGGATACG. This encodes CASSLEGAGGDT. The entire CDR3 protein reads CASSLEGAGGDTQYF.

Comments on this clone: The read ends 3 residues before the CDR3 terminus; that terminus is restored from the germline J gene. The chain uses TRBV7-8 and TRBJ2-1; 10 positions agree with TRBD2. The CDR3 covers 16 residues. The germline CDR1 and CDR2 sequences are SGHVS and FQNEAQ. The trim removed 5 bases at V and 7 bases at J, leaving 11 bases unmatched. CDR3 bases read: TGTGCCAGCAGCGCGGACCTAGCGGGAGCTTGGAATGAG. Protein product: CASSADLAGAWNE. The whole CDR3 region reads CASSADLAGAWNEQFF.

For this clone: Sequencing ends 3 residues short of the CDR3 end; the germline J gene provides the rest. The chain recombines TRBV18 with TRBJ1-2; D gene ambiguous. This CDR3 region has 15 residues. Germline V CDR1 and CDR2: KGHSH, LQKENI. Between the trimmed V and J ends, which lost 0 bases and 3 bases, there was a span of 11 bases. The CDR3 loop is CASSPPRPDYYGYTF. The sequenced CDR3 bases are TGTGCCAGCTCACCACCGCGGCCGGACTACTATGGC.

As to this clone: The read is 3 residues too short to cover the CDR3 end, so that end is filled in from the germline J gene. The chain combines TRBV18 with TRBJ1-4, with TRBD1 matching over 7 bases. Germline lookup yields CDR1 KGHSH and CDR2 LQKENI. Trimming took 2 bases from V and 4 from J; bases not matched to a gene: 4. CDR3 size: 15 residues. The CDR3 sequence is CASSPGQAGNEKLFF. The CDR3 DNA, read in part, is TGTGCCAGCTCACCAGGACAGGCCGGTAATGAAAAA.

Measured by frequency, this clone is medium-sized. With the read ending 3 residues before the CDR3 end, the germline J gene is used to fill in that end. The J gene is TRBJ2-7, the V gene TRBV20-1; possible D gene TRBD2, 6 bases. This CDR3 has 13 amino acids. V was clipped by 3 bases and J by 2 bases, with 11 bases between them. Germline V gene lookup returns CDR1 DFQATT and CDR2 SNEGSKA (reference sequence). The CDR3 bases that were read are TGCAGTGCTAGTGGAGGGGAGACCTACGAG. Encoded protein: CSASGGETYE. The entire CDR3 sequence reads CSASGGETYEQYF.

The CDR3 loop is CSGLHHTDTQYF. The sequenced CDR3 bases are TGCAGTGGGCTCCATCACACAGATACG. The rearrangement links TRBV20-1 to TRBJ2-3; D gene unclear. The read gets to within 3 residues of the CDR3 end, and the germline J gene fills in the rest. The CDR3 totals 12 residues. Germline lookup yields CDR1 DFQATT and CDR2 SNEGSKA (reference sequence). Deletions cut 7 bases from V and 2 bases from J, with 10 bases between.

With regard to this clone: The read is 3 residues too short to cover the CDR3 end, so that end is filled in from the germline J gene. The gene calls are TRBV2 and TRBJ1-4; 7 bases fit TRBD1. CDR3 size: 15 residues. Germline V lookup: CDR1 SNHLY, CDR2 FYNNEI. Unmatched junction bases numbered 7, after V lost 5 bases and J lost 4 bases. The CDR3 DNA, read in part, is TGTGCCAGCAGTCAAAACAGGGGAGGTAATGAAAAA. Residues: CASSQNRGGNEK. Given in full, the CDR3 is CASSQNRGGNEKLFF.

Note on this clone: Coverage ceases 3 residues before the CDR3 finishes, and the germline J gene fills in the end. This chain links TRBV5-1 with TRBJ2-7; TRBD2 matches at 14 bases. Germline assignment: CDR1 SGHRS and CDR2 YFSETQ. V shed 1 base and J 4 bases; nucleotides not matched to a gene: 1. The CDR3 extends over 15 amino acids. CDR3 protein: CASSLWTSGRYEQYF. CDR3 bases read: TGCGCCAGCAGCTTGTGGACTAGCGGGAGGTACGAG.

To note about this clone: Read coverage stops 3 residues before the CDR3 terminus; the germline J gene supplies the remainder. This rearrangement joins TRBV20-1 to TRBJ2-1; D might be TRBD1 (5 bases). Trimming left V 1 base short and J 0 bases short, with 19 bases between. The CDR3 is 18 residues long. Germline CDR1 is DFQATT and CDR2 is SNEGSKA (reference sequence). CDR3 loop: CSARGPTVTSSSYNEQFF. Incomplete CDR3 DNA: TGCAGTGCTAGAGGCCCGACAGTAACCTCAAGCTCCTACAATGAG.

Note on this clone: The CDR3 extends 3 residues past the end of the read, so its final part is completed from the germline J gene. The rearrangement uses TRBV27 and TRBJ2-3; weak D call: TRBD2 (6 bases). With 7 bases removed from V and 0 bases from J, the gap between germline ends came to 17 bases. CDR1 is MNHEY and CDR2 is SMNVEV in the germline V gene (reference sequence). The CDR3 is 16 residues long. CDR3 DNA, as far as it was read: TGTGCCAGCACCCTTCGGGCGGGGATTAGCACAGATACG. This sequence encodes CASTLRAGISTDT. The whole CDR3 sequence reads CASTLRAGISTDTQYF.

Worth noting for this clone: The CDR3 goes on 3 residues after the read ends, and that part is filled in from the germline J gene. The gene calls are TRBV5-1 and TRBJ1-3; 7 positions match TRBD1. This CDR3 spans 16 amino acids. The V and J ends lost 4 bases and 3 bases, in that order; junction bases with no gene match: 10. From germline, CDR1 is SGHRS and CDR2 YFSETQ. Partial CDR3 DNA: TGCGCCAGCAGCCTGGGGACAGAGAATAGTGGAAACACC. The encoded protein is CASSLGTENSGNT. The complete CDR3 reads CASSLGTENSGNTIYF.

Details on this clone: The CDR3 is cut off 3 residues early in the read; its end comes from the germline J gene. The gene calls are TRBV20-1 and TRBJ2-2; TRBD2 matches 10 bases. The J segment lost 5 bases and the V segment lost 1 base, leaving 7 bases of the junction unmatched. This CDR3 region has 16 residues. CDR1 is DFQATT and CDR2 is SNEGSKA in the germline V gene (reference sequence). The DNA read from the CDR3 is TGCAGTGCTAGAGCGCCGGGACTAGCGTGGACCGGGGAG. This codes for CSARAPGLAWTGE. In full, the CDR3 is CSARAPGLAWTGELFF.

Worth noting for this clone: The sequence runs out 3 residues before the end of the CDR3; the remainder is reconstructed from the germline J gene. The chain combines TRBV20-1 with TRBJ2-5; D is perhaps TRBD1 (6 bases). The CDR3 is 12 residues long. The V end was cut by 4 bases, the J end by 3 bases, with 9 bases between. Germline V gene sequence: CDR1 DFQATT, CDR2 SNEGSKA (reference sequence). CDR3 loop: CSAKTGKETQYF. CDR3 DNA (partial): TGCAGTGCTAAAACAGGGAAAGAGACC.

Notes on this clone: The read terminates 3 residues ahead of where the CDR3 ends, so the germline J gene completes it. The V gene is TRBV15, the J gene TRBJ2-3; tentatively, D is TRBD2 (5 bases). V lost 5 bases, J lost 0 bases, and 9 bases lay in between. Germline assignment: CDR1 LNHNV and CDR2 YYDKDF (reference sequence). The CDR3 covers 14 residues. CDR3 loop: CATSAGGSTDTQYF. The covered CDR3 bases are TGTGCCACCAGCGCTGGCGGGAGCACAGATACG.

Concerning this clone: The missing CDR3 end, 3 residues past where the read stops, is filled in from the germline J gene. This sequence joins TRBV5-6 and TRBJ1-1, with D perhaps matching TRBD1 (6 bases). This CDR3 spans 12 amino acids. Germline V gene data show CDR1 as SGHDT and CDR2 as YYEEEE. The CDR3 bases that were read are TGTGCCAGCAGCCGCCCGTGGGGGCGG. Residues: CASSRPWGR. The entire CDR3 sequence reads CASSRPWGRAFF.

CDR3 DNA (partial): TGCAGTGCTAGTCTCAAACGGGCGGGGACTTTCCTGGATGAG. Protein sequence: CSASLKRAGTFLDE. The whole CDR3 is CSASLKRAGTFLDEQFF. The V gene is TRBV20-1, the J gene TRBJ2-1; tentative D call: TRBD2 (6 bases). The read finishes 3 residues shy of the CDR3 end, and the germline J gene is used to complete it. The V gene's germline CDR1 is DFQATT and CDR2 SNEGSKA (reference sequence). The CDR3 is made up of 17 amino acids. The ends were cut back, 3 bases at V and 8 bases at J, with 26 bases in the middle.

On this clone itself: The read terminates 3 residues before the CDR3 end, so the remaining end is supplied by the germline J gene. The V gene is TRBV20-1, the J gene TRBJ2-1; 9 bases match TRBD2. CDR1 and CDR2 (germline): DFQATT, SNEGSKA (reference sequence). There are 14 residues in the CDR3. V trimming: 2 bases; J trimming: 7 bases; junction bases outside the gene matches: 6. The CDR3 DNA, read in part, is TGCAGTGCTAGAAGAGCGGGAGGCAGTAATGAG. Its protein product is CSARRAGGSNE. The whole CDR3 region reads CSARRAGGSNEQFF.

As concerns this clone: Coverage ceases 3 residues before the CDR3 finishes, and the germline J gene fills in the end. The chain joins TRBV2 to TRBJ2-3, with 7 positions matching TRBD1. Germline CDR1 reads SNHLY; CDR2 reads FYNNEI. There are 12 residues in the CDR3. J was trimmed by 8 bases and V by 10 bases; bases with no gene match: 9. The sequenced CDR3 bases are TGTGCCATCAATACAGGGGTTGTTACG. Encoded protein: CAINTGVVT. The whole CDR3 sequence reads CAINTGVVTQYF.

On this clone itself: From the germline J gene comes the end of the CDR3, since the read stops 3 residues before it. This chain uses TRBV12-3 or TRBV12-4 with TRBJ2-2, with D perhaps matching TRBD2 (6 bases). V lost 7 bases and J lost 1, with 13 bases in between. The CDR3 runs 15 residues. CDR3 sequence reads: CASIPDYLNTGELFF. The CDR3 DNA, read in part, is TGTGCCAGCATTCCGGACTACTTGAACACCGGGGAG.